The 24 T cell receptor beta chains below come from one sample, sequenced in a study of blood T cell repertoires in COVID-19. The repertoire was sequenced with immunoSEQ multiplex PCR; TCRdb's copy has only in-frame clones and lacks some. This table holds about 210,000 clones, about 86% found once. Specimen: PBMCs or T cells enriched from blood (not recorded which). Receptors originate from a woman between 45 and 60 years old with acute COVID-19.

V and J are TRBV5-4 and TRBJ1-3, with 11 bases fitting TRBD1. Germline-derived CDR1 and CDR2 are SGHNT and YYREEE (reference sequence). This CDR3 has 16 amino acids. The V and J ends lost 4 bases and 4 bases, in that order; junction bases with no gene match: 7. As DNA, the CDR3 is TGTGCCAGCAGCGGTGGACAGGGGGCCGACGGAAACACCATATATTTT. Its protein product is CASSGGQGADGNTIYF.

The chain employs TRBV6-5 and TRBJ1-2; 9 bases match TRBD1. The V gene's germline CDR1 is MNHEY and CDR2 SVGAGI. The CDR3 covers 14 residues. The V and J ends lost 4 bases and 4 bases, in that order; junction bases with no gene match: 4. CDR3 loop: CASSSDRGGYGYTF. CDR3 nucleotide sequence: TGTGCCAGCAGTTCGGACAGGGGTGGCTATGGCTACACCTTC.

The chain is built from TRBV6-2 or TRBV6-3 and TRBJ1-4, with D hard to call. This CDR3 region has 12 residues. With 2 bases removed from V and 11 bases from J, the gap between germline ends came to 9 bases. Germline CDR1 and CDR2: MNHEY and SVGEGT. The CDR3 sequence: CASSYAAEKLFF. The CDR3 DNA reads as TGTGCCAGCAGTTACGCCGCGGAGAAACTGTTTTTT.

The rearrangement links TRBV7-9 to TRBJ2-7; TRBD1 might be the D (6 bases). The ends were cut back, 3 bases at V and 1 base at J, with 19 bases in the middle. The CDR3 totals 17 residues. The germline CDR1 and CDR2 sequences are SEHNR and FQNEAQ (reference sequence). The CDR3 DNA is TGTGCCAGCAGCTTCGGACAGCCGGCCGCCTCTTCCTACGAGCAGTACTTC. Protein sequence: CASSFGQPAASSYEQYF.

The V call is TRBV28, the J call TRBJ1-2, with TRBD1 identical over 11 bases. Trimming cost V 10 bases and J 5 bases; bases outside gene matches: 6. Germline-derived CDR1 and CDR2 are MDHEN and SYDVKM. This CDR3 comprises 13 residues. CDR3 loop: CATDRGLNYGYTF. The CDR3 nucleotides are TGTGCCACGGACAGGGGGCTGAATTATGGCTACACCTTC.

As for this clone: This sample also contains other DNA sequences that code for the same CDR3. V gene TRBV19 combines with J gene TRBJ1-2; D is possibly TRBD1 (6 bases). The length of the CDR3 is 13 residues. CDR1 LNHDA and CDR2 SQIVND come from the germline V gene (reference sequence). V was pared by 4 bases and J by 3 bases, with 9 bases between. The CDR3 nucleotides read TGTGCCAGTAGTAAGACAGGTGACTATGGCTACACCTTC. It is translated as CASSKTGDYGYTF.

The chain has TRBV10-1 and TRBJ1-2, with D tentatively TRBD1 (5 bases). Trimming shortened V by 11 bases and J by 0 bases, and 19 bases separated the two germline ends. CDR3 length: 15 amino acids. The V gene's germline CDR1 is WNHNN and CDR2 SYGVQD (reference sequence). CDR3 region: CARKPQVASNYGYTF. In DNA, the CDR3 is TGCGCCCGTAAACCACAGGTAGCTTCTAACTATGGCTACACCTTC.

The rearrangement joins TRBV6-2 or TRBV6-3 to TRBJ1-5; no firm D call. The CDR3 is 12 residues long. V was pared by 5 bases and J by 10 bases, with 12 bases between. Germline lookup yields CDR1 MNHEY and CDR2 SVGEGT. CDR3: CASSKPRGPQHF. CDR3 in DNA: TGTGCCAGCAGTAAGCCAAGAGGACCCCAGCATTTT.

The genes are TRBV4-1 and TRBJ1-5, with TRBD1 matching 8 bases. V lost 4 bases and J lost 6; bases outside the gene matches: 11. The CDR3 has 16 residues. CDR1 and CDR2 from the germline V gene are MGHRA and YSYEKL. CDR3 DNA: TGCGCCAGCAGCCTAACAGGGGGTATCTTGGGTCAGCCCCAGCATTTT. This gives the protein CASSLTGGILGQPQHF.

This clone occurred a few times. This sequence joins TRBV5-1 and TRBJ2-2, with D maybe TRBD1 (6 bases). The germline gives CDR1 SGHRS, CDR2 YFSETQ. The CDR3 sequence is 15 residues long. V lost 0 bases and J lost 0, with 6 bases in between. CDR3 protein: CASSLGTANTGELFF. CDR3 nucleotides: TGCGCCAGCAGCTTGGGGACAGCGAACACCGGGGAGCTGTTTTTT. Together with reference TRBV5-1 and TRBJ2-2, the CDR3 gives the full variable domain: KAGVTQTPRYLIKTRGQQVTLSCSPISGHRSVSWYQQTPGQGLQFLFEYFSETQRNKGNFPGRFSGRQFSNSRSEMNVSTLELGDSALYLCASSLGTANTGELFFGEGSRLTVL.

The gene calls are TRBV5-1 and TRBJ2-7; maybe TRBD1 (6 bases). The CDR3 consists of 15 residues. Trimming cost V 5 bases and J 0 bases, with 15 bases left between them. Per germline, CDR1 SGHRS and CDR2 YFSETQ. CDR3 region: CASRPSTGLSYEQYF. The CDR3 region has the DNA TGCGCCAGCAGGCCCAGCACAGGGCTCTCCTACGAGCAGTACTTC.

The rearrangement joins TRBV19 to TRBJ2-7, with a tentative D call TRBD1 (6 bases). The CDR3 loop spans 14 amino acids. The V gene lost 5 bases and the J gene lost 2 bases, with 13 bases spanning the gap. CDR1 and CDR2 from the germline V gene are LNHDA and SQIVND (reference sequence). CDR3 amino acids: CASSGTRGTYEQYF. DNA for the CDR3: TGTGCCAGTAGTGGGACAAGGGGGACCTACGAGCAGTACTTC. Full variable domain (missing parts from reference TRBV19 and TRBJ2-7): DGGITQSPKYLFRKEGQNVTLSCEQNLNHDAMYWYRQDPGQGLRLIYYSQIVNDFQKGDIAEGYSVSREKKESFPLTVTSAQKNPTAFYLCASSGTRGTYEQYFGPGTRLTVT.

This clone appeared a few times. The CDR3 nucleotides read TGTGCCAGCAGCACCGGGACAGGGTACTATGGCTACACCTTC. As protein: CASSTGTGYYGYTF. The genes are TRBV27 and TRBJ1-2; 9 bases agree with TRBD1. This CDR3 comprises 14 residues. The junction had 5 bases not matched to a gene; V was cut back by 6 bases and J by 3 bases. The germline V gene has CDR1 MNHEY and CDR2 SMNVEV (reference sequence).

Only a few counts were recorded for this clone. The chain carries TRBV27 and TRBJ2-1; TRBD2 aligns across 12 bases. This CDR3 comprises 17 residues. Per germline, CDR1 MNHEY and CDR2 SMNVEV (reference sequence). Trimming removed 3 bases from V and 10 bases from J; junction bases left unmatched: 13. CDR3 DNA: TGTGCCAGCAGTTTTCTTGGGGGTCGGCTAGCGGGAGGGGAGCAGTTCTTC. This sequence encodes CASSFLGGRLAGGEQFF.

This clone has only one observation. This sequence joins TRBV4-1 and TRBJ2-6; D call uncertain. In germline, CDR1 is MGHRA, CDR2 YSYEKL. CDR3 size: 16 residues. V was pared by 1 base and J by 2 bases, with 9 bases between. The CDR3 sequence is CASSQVPGAGANVLTF. DNA of the CDR3: TGCGCCAGCAGCCAAGTCCCGGGTGCTGGGGCCAACGTCCTGACTTTC.

The chain couples TRBV5-1 to TRBJ2-3, with 8 bases that match TRBD2. Germline assignment: CDR1 SGHRS and CDR2 YFSETQ. The CDR3 consists of 13 residues. The V gene end was trimmed by 5 bases and the J gene end by 8 bases; junction bases not matched to a gene: 7. CDR3 sequence reads: CASRPGGEGTQYF. The CDR3 DNA is TGCGCCAGCAGACCCGGGGGGGAAGGTACGCAGTATTTT.

This clone was counted between two and nine times. The rearrangement joins TRBV20-1 to TRBJ2-1, with 7 bases fitting TRBD2. The CDR3 is made up of 11 amino acids. The trim removed 0 bases at V and 13 bases at J, leaving 3 bases unmatched. Germline CDR1 DFQATT, CDR2 SNEGSKA (reference sequence). In DNA form, the CDR3 reads TGCAGTGCTAGAGATCTAGCGGTACAGTTCTTC. Its protein product is CSARDLAVQFF.

The chain links TRBV18 to TRBJ1-1; possibly TRBD1 for D (6 bases). The CDR3 extends over 16 amino acids. Germline values: CDR1 KGHSH, CDR2 LQKENI. Trimming took off 3 bases at V and 6 bases at J, with 20 bases between the two ends. CDR3 sequence: CASSPQTIGGRAEAFF. In DNA form, the CDR3 reads TGTGCCAGCTCACCTCAAACAATAGGGGGTCGGGCTGAAGCTTTCTTT.

This rearrangement joins TRBV5-1 to TRBJ2-2, with TRBD2 matching 11 bases. V shed 1 base, J shed 8 bases, and the junction held 10 bases outside the gene matches. CDR1 is SGHRS, CDR2 YFSETQ, per germline. This CDR3 is built from 17 residues. CDR3 in amino acids: CASSLSVTSGSSGELFF. CDR3 DNA sequence: TGCGCCAGCAGCTTGAGCGTAACTAGCGGGAGTTCTGGGGAGCTGTTTTTT.

About this clone: The sample has other DNA sequences that encode this CDR3 too. The chain combines TRBV29-1 with TRBJ2-7, with 8 bases identical to TRBD1. This CDR3 comprises 13 residues. In germline, CDR1 is SQVTM, CDR2 ANQGSEA. J lost 1 base, V lost 6 bases, and 5 bases had no gene match. The CDR3, as DNA: TGCAGCGTACCCGGACAGGGTTCCTACGAGCAGTACTTC. Translating gives CSVPGQGSYEQYF.

J is TRBJ2-7 and V is TRBV11-2; D perhaps matches TRBD1 (5 bases). Looked up from germline, CDR1 is SGHAT and CDR2 is FQNNGV. CDR3 length: 16 residues. Trimming took off 1 base at V and 6 bases at J, with 19 bases between the two ends. The CDR3 reads CASSLVGWGGSGEQYF. As DNA, the CDR3 is TGTGCCAGCAGCTTAGTCGGATGGGGCGGATCCGGCGAGCAGTACTTC.

This clone was observed once. J is TRBJ2-5 and V is TRBV28; 7 bases are a match to TRBD1. Germline V lookup: CDR1 MDHEN, CDR2 SYDVKM. This CDR3 spans 16 amino acids. V was clipped by 5 bases and J by 2 bases; unmatched bases: 11. CDR3 in DNA: TGTGCCAGCAGTCAGGTACAGGGGAGAGGTCAAGAGACCCAGTACTTC. It codes for CASSQVQGRGQETQYF. Full variable domain (remainder filled in from reference TRBV28 and TRBJ2-5): DVKVTQSSRYLVKRTGEKVFLECVQDMDHENMFWYRQDPGLGLRLIYFSYDVKMKEKGDIPEGYSVSREKKERFSLILESASTNQTSMYLCASSQVQGRGQETQYFGPGTRLLVL.

This clone has only one observation. The rearrangement joins TRBV9 to TRBJ1-1; D unclear. The ends were cut back, 5 bases at V and 3 bases at J, with 20 bases in the middle. The CDR3 length is 16 residues. Looked up from germline, CDR1 is SGDLS and CDR2 is YYNGEE. CDR3 nucleotide sequence: TGTGCCAGCAGGAGAATGACGGGAATAGCGGACACTGAAGCTTTCTTT. It yields the protein CASRRMTGIADTEAFF.

The chain employs TRBV7-9 and TRBJ1-6; D remains unclear. This CDR3 has 13 amino acids. Germline lookup yields CDR1 SEHNR and CDR2 FQNEAQ (reference sequence). Between the trimmed V and J ends, which lost 7 bases and 5 bases, there was a span of 9 bases. CDR3 protein: CASTPEHNSPLHF. CDR3 DNA: TGTGCCAGCACCCCGGAGCATAATTCACCCCTCCACTTT.